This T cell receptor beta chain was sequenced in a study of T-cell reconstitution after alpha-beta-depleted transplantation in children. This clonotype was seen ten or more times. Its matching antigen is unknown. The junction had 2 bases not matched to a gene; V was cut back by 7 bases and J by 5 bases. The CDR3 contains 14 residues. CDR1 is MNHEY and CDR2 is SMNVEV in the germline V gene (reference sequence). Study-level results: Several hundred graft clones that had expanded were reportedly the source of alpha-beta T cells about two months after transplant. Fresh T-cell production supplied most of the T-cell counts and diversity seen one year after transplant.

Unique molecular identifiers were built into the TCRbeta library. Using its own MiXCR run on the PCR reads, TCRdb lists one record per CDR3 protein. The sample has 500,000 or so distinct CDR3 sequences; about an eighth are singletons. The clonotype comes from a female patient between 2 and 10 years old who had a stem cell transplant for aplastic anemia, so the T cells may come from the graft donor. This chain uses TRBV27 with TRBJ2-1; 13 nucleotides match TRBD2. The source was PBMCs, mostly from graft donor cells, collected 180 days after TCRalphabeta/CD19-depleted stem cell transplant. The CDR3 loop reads CASTGLAGNNEQFF. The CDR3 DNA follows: TGTGCCAGCACGGGACTAGCGGGAAACAATGAGCAGTTCTTC.